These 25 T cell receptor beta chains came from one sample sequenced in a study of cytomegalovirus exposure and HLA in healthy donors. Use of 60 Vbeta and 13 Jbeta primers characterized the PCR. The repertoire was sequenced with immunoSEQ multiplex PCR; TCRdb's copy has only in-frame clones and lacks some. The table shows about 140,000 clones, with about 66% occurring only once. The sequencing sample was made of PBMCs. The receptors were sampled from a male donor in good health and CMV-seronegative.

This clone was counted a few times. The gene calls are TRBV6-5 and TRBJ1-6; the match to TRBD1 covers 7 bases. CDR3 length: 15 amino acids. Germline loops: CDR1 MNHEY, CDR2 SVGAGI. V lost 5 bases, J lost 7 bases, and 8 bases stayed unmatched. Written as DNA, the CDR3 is TGTGCCAGCAGTGTCTACACAGGGGTAAATTCACCCCTCCACTTT. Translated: CASSVYTGVNSPLHF.

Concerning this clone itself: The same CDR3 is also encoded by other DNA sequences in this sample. The chain's CDR3 is CASSTRTGGAGDTQYF. The CDR3 nucleotides read TGTGCCAGCAGCACAAGGACAGGGGGCGCAGGAGATACGCAGTATTTT. The genes are TRBV9 and TRBJ2-3; 11 nucleotides match TRBD1. Per germline, CDR1 SGDLS and CDR2 YYNGEE. The CDR3 loop spans 16 amino acids. J lost 5 bases, V lost 4 bases, and 9 bases had no gene match.

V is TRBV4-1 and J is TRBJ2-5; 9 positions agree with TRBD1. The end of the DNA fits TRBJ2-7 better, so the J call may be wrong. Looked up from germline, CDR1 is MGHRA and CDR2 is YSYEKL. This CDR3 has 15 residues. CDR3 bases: TGCGCCAGCAGCCGACCGGGACAGGGACTCTACGAGCAGTACTTC. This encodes CASSRPGQGLYEQYF.

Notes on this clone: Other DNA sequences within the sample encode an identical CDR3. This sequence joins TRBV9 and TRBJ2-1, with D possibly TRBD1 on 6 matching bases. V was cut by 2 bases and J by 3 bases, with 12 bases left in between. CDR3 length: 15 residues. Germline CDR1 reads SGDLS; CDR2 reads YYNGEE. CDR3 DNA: TGTGCCAGCAGCGTCCGGGACATCAGCTACAATGAGCAGTTCTTC. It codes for CASSVRDISYNEQFF. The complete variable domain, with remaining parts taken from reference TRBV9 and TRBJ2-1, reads DSGVTQTPKHLITATGQRVTLRCSPRSGDLSVYWYQQSLDQGLQFLIQYYNGEERAKGNILERFSAQQFPDLHSELNLSSLELGDSALYFCASSVRDISYNEQFFGPGTRLTVL.

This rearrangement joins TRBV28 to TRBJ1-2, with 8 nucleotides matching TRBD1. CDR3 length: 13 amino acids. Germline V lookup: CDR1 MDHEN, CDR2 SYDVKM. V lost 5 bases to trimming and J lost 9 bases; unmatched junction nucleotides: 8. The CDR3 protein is CASSMDRVGSYTF. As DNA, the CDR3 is TGTGCCAGCAGTATGGACAGGGTAGGGAGCTACACCTTC.

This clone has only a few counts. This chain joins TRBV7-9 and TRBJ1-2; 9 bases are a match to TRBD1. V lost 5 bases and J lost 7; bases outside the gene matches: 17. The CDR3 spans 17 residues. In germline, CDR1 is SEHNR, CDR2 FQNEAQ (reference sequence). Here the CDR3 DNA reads TGTGCCAGCAGCCTTCCGACCGGGACAGGGCTCGAGGGTGGCTACACCTTC. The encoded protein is CASSLPTGTGLEGGYTF.

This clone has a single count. The CDR3 DNA reads TGTGCCAGCAGCCGAGAAGAGGGCGGAAACACCGGGGAGCTGTTTTTT. The encoded protein is CASSREEGGNTGELFF. This chain links TRBV7-8 with TRBJ2-2, with D possibly matching TRBD2 (5 bases). The ends were cut back, 5 bases at V and 2 bases at J, with 15 bases in the middle. CDR1 is SGHVS and CDR2 is FQNEAQ in the germline V gene. The CDR3 has 16 residues.

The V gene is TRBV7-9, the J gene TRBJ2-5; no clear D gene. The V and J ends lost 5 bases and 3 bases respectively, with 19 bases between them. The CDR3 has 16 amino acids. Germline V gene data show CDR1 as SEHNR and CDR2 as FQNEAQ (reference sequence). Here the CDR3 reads CASSPYVTRPEETQYF. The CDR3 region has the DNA TGTGCCAGCAGCCCCTATGTGACCAGGCCTGAAGAGACCCAGTACTTC.

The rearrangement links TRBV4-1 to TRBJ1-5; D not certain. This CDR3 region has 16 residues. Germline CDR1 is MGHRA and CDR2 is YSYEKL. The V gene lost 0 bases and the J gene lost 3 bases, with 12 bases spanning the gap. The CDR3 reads CASSQEPGRNNQPQHF. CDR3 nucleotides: TGCGCCAGCAGCCAAGAACCGGGGAGGAACAATCAGCCCCAGCATTTT.

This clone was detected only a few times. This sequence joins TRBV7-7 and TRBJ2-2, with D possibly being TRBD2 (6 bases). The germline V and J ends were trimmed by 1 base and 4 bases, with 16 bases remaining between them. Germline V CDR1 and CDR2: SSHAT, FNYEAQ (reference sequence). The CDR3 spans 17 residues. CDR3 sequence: CASSLGRFGGATGELFF. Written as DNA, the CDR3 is TGTGCCAGCAGCTTAGGTCGTTTCGGGGGAGCCACCGGGGAGCTGTTTTTT.

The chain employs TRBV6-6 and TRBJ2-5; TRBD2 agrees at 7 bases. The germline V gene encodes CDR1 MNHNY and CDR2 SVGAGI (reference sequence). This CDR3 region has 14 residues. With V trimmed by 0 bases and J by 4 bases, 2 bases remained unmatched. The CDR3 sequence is CASSYSWTRETQYF. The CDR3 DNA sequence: TGTGCCAGCAGTTACTCTTGGACTAGAGAGACCCAGTACTTC.

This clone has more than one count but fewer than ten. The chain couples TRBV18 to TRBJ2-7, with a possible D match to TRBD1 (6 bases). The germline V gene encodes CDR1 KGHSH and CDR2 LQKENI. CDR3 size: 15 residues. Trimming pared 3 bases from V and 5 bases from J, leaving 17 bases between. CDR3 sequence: CASSPDLTGKHEQYF. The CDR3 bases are TGTGCCAGCTCACCGGACCTAACAGGGAAGCACGAGCAGTACTTC.

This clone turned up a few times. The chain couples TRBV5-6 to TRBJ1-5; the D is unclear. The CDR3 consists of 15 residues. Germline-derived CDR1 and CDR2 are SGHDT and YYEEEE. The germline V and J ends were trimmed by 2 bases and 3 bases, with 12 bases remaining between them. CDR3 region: CASSLFSVPNQPQHF. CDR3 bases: TGTGCCAGCAGCTTATTCTCGGTACCCAATCAGCCCCAGCATTTT.

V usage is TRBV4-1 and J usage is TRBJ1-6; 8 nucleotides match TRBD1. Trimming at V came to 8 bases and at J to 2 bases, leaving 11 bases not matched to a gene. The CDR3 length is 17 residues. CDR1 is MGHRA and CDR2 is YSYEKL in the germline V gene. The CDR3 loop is CASRKNQGATYNSPLHF. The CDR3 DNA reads TGCGCCAGCCGTAAGAACCAGGGGGCGACCTATAATTCACCCCTCCACTTT.

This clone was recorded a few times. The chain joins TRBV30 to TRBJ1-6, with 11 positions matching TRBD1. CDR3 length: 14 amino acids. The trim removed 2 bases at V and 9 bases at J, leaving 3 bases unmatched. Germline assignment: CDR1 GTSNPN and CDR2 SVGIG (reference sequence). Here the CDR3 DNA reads TGTGCCTGGAGTTACGGGACAGGGGGTTCACCCCTCCACTTT. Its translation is CAWSYGTGGSPLHF.

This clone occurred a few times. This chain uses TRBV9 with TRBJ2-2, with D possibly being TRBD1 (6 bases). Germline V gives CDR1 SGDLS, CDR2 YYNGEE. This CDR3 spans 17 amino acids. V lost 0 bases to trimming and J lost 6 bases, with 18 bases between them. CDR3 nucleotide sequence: TGTGCCAGCAGCGTAGGCGGCAGGGGTTTAATATCCGGGGAGCTGTTTTTT. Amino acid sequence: CASSVGGRGLISGELFF.

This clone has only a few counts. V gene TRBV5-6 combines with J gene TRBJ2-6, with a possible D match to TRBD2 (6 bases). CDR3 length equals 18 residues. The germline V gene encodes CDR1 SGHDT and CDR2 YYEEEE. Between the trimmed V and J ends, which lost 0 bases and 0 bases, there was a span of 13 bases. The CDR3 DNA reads TGTGCCAGCAGCTTGGAACGGCGGGGCCCCTCTGGGGCCAACGTCCTGACTTTC. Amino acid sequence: CASSLERRGPSGANVLTF.

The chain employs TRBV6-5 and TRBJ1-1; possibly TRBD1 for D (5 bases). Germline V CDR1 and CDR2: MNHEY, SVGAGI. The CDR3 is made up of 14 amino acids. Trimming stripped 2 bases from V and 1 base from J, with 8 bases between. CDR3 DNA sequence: TGTGCCAGCAGTTACATGGACAAGAACACTGAAGCTTTCTTT. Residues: CASSYMDKNTEAFF.

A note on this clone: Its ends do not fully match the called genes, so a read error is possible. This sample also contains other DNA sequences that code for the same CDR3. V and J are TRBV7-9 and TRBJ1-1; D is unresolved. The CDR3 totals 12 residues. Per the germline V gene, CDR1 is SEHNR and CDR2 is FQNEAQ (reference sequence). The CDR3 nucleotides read TGTTCCAGCAGCTTTATGAACACTGAAGCTTTCTTT. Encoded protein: CSSSFMNTEAFF.

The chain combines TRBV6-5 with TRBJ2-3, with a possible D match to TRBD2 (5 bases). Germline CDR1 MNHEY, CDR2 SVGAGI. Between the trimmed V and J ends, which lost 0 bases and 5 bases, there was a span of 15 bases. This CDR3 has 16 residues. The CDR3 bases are TGTGCCAGCAGTTACTCGAGAGGGATGCATTTAGATACGCAGTATTTT. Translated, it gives CASSYSRGMHLDTQYF.

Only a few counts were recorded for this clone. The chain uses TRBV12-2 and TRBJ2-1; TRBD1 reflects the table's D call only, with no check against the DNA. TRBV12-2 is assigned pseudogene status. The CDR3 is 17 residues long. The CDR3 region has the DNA TGTGCAAGTCGCTTAGCTCCTGGAACAGCTACCTACAATGAGCAGTTCTTC. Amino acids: CASRLAPGTATYNEQFF.

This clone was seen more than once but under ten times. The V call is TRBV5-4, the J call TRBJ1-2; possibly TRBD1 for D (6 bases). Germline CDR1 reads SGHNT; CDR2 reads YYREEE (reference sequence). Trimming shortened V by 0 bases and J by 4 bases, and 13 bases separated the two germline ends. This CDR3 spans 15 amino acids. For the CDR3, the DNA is TGTGCCAGCAGCTTGGCCCCCAGGGGCTCCTATGGCTACACCTTC. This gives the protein CASSLAPRGSYGYTF.

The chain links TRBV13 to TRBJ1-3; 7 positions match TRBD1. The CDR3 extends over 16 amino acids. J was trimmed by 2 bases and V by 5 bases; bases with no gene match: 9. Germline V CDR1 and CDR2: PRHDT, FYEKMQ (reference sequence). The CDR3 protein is CASSRTRTGAGNTIYF. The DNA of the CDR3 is TGTGCCAGCAGCCGCACTCGGACAGGCGCTGGAAACACCATATATTTT.

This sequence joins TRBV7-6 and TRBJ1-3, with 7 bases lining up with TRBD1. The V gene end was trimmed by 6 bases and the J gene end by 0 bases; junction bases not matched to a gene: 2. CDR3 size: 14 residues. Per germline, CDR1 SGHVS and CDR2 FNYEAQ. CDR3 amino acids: CASRRDSSGNTIYF. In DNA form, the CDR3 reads TGTGCCAGCAGAAGGGACAGCTCTGGAAACACCATATATTTT.

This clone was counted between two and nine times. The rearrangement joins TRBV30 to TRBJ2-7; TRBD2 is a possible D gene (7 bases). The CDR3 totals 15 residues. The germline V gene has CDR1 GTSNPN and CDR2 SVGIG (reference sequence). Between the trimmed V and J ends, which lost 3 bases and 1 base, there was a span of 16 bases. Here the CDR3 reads CAWRDKGGGSYEQYF. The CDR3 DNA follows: TGTGCCTGGAGGGACAAAGGGGGGGGTTCCTACGAGCAGTACTTC. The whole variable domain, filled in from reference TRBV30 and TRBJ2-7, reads SQTIHQWPATLVQPVGSPLSLECTVEGTSNPNLYWYRQAAGRGLQLLFYSVGIGQISSEVPQNLSASRPQDRQFILSSKKLLLSDSGFYLCAWRDKGGGSYEQYFGPGTRLTVT.